This T cell receptor beta chain stems from a study of shared clonotypes between healthy human individuals. Deep was the level at which the assay was run. The material for each subset, its genomic DNA, was split evenly across several immunoSEQ plates. This table comes from immunoSEQ multiplex PCR, and its TCRdb copy is limited to in-frame clones, with some not included. The table has about 230,000 clones, 60% to 80% seen once. Points from the study as a whole: The small donor group covered limited genetic and exposure diversity. Investigators expected sequencing depth to affect clonotype sharing among donors.

Trimming shortened V by 4 bases and J by 4 bases, and 8 bases separated the two germline ends. The CDR3 consists of 12 residues. Germline assignment: CDR1 MDHEN and CDR2 SYDVKM. Points on this clone: What it binds is not known.

The sequence was collected from a man younger than 40 in good health. Sample: memory CD4+ T cells sorted from blood. Subset described: CD45RA-negative fraction. This chain joins TRBV28 and TRBJ2-7; D is unclear. The CDR3 DNA sequence: TGTGCCAGCAGTTCAACAGCGTACGAGCAGTACTTC. Translating it yields CASSSTAYEQYF.